This record covers a single T cell receptor beta chain. No antigen is known for it. No base quality information exists; no much larger clone differs at one position. The data originate from a study of molecular identifiers for immune sequencing clone quantification (dated by TCRdb to the late 2010s). Describing the broader study: For a replicate experiment, RNA from around 20,000 or 100,000 naive CD8 T cells was divided into five aliquots, of which four were sequenced. The study was a methods study using CD8 T cells to benchmark molecular-identifier clustering-based TCR repertoire sequencing (MIDCIRS) and TCR RNA copy counting. Here is what the overall study found, with its caveats: Spiked-in Jurkat TCR RNA equal to a single cell's worth was reported to be detectable even within one million naive CD8 T cells. Naive libraries contained spiked-in Jurkat TCR RNA (more than 9 copies' worth), which is not part of the donor repertoire. When barcode sub-clustering was left out, chimeric consensus sequences inflated TCR diversity, with chimeras reaching as high as 47%. Clones above 20 RNA copies held over 97% of molecules in CMV-specific effector cells but under 1% in naive cells. Approximately 3 recovered TCR RNA copies per cell were obtained by modeling, versus around 9.8 by digital PCR, implying a capture efficiency of 30% to 35%. Highly expanded clone sizes could be underestimated because identical TCR molecules may share a barcode.

Libraries of naive CD8 T cells were built from approximately 20,000 to 980,000 sorted cells, with 10%, 30% or 50% of the purified RNA used. Naive CD8 T cells were FACS-sorted as CD8+CD4-CCR7+CD45RA+ on a BD FACSAria II into RLT Plus buffer. Around 11 TCR copies' worth of Jurkat RNA were spiked into roughly 17,000-1,100,000 naive CD8 T cell samples to test detection sensitivity. CD8 T cells were enriched with RosetteSep CD8+ T Cell Enrichment Cocktail and Ficoll-Paque, followed by ACK red cell lysis. Libraries were constructed by PCR. Sequencing relied on an Illumina HiSeq 4000. Preparation of bulk TCR libraries followed a previously described approach, with the TCR primers listed in Table S5. Total RNA was purified with the Qiagen AllPrep DNA/RNA kit. Reads from multiple sequencing runs of the same library were pooled before analysis. In the source study's methods: Reads were retained only if their TCR constant sequence matched exactly, and those retained reads were trimmed to 150 nt and grouped according to their 12-nt molecular barcodes. Reads within each barcode group were sub-clustered using a 15% Levenshtein threshold, and quality-weighted consensus sequences were constructed for each RNA molecule. Non-functional sequences were removed, as were lower-count sequences one edit away from another. On the basis of fitting two negative binomial distributions, barcode sub-clusters with fewer than 20% of the maximum read count were discarded. Clones were called with MiXCR by TCRdb after fastp trimmed the public reads at Q25, and only in-frame beta chains were retained. Rows with one shared CDR3 protein collapse into an entry with the most common genes and DNA. These V and J calls rely on TCRdb rather than the paper's analysis. This sample lists 400,000 to 600,000 distinct CDR3 sequences; around 21% were detected once. Clones ranked in the top ten supply 0.84% of the sample.

Material: naive CD8+ T cells from blood, with Jurkat cell RNA spiked in. The cell subset or site tag for this specimen amounts to: FACS-sorted CD8+CD4-CCR7+CD45RA+ naive T cells. The receptor was derived from a human donor in good health. Some libraries in this study had Jurkat cell RNA spiked in.

DNA sequence: TGTGCCAGCAGCTATACTAGCGGGCCCGCCAGGGAGACCCAGTACTTC. Translation gives CASSYTSGPARETQYF. The rearrangement combines TRBV7-9 with TRBJ2-5; TRBD2 fits 9 bases in the junction. CDR1 SEHNR and CDR2 FQNEAQ were looked up in the germline V gene (reference sequence). The germline V and J ends show losses of 4 bases and 5 bases respectively, and no gene match explains 11 bases of the junction. Reading from cysteine to phenylalanine, the CDR3 counts 16 amino acids. Kept here is only the CDR3 DNA, which spans 48 bases and is read in frame from base 1.